One sample yielded the 4 T cell receptor beta chains listed below, sequenced in a study of T cell changes during pregnancy in multiple sclerosis. Method: immunoSEQ multiplex PCR; TCRdb's copy keeps in-frame clones and lacks some. The sample consists of about 47,000 clones, 75% to 90% of them appearing once. Specimen: CD8+ T cells from peripheral blood mononuclear cells, collected in the second trimester of pregnancy. All receptors come from a female donor with multiple sclerosis, enrolled in a pregnancy study.

The V gene is TRBV10-3, the J gene TRBJ2-5, with D perhaps TRBD1 (5 bases). The CDR3 sequence is 14 residues long. V was pared by 2 bases and J by 4 bases, with 11 bases between. Germline V gene lookup returns CDR1 ENHRY and CDR2 SYGVKD. CDR3 protein: CAISETPGAETQYF. The CDR3 DNA is TGTGCCATCAGTGAGACCCCTGGGGCAGAGACCCAGTACTTC.

This chain uses TRBV2 with TRBJ2-3, with 8 nucleotides matching TRBD1. The CDR3 consists of 16 residues. CDR1 and CDR2 (germline): SNHLY, FYNNEI. V gave up 6 bases and J gave up 7 bases; unmatched junction bases: 15. This CDR3 is CASSGQGQPPRNTQYF. In DNA, the CDR3 is TGTGCCAGCAGCGGACAGGGTCAACCCCCTCGGAATACGCAGTATTTT. The variable domain in full, completed from reference TRBV2 and TRBJ2-3, reads EPEVTQTPSHQVTQMGQEVILRCVPISNHLYFYWYRQILGQKVEFLVSFYNNEISEKSEIFDDQFSVERPDGSNFTLKIRSTKLEDSAMYFCASSGQGQPPRNTQYFGPGTRLTVL.

This chain uses TRBV19 with TRBJ2-1; 9 bases fit TRBD2. Germline assignment: CDR1 LNHDA and CDR2 SQIVND (reference sequence). The CDR3 runs to 16 residues. V shed 5 bases and J 5 bases; nucleotides not matched to a gene: 10. Here the CDR3 reads CASSSRGSGGHNEQFF. Written as DNA, the CDR3 is TGTGCCAGTAGTTCCCGAGGTAGCGGGGGACACAATGAGCAGTTCTTC.

In this sample, this clone turned up once. The V and J genes are TRBV2 and TRBJ2-6, with 7 nucleotides matching TRBD1. J gave up 2 bases and V 4 bases, and 11 bases lay outside the gene matches. The CDR3 extends over 18 amino acids. CDR1 SNHLY and CDR2 FYNNEI come from the germline V gene. The DNA for the CDR3 is TGTGCCAGCAGTGCGAAGACCGGGACAGTGGCTGGGGCCAACGTCCTGACTTTC. Protein product: CASSAKTGTVAGANVLTF.